This T cell receptor (beta chain) originates from a study of Ad26.COV2.S vaccination and SARS-CoV-2 variants. Data came from immunoSEQ multiplex PCR; TCRdb stores just in-frame clones and leaves some out. The sample has around 400,000 clones, roughly 80% seen once; the top ten hold 7.4%. Treatment: roughly 20 received Ad26.COV2.S at low or high dose, single or two shots; about five received placebo; per-sample allocation not given. The samples were gathered on day 63 after the first injection of vaccine or placebo. The CDR3 runs to 16 residues. Germline V lookup: CDR1 MNHEY, CDR2 SMNVEV (reference sequence). V lost 5 bases, J lost 3 bases, and 16 bases lay in between.

This receptor was obtained from a person between 18 and 65 years old who received the Ad26.COV2.S COVID-19 vaccine or a placebo. The chain joins TRBV27 to TRBJ2-2, with no clear D. The sequencing used peripheral blood, collected in a trial of Ad26.COV2.S vaccine versus placebo. The CDR3 DNA follows: TGTGCCAGCAGTCTCCTGCTGGGGATCGACACCGGGGAGCTGTTTTTT. Its translation: CASSLLLGIDTGELFF.